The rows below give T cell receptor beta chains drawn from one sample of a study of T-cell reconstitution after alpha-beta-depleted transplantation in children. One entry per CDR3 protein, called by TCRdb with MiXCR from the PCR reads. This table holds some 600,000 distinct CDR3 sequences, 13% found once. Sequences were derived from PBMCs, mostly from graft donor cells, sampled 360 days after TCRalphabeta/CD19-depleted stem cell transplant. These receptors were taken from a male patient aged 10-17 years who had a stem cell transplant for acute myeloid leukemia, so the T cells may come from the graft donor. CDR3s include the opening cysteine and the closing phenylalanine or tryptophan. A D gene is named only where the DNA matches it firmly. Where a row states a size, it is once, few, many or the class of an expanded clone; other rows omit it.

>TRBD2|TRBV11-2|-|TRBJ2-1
TGTGCCAGCAGCTCACTAGCGGGAGGGCGTTATGAGCAGTTCTTC
CASSSLAGGRYEQFF
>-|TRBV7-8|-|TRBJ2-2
TGTGCCAGCAGCTTAGTCCGGGGGAGGACCGGGGAGCTGTTTTTT
CASSLVRGRTGELFF
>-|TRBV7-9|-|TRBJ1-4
TGTGCCAGCAGCCGTTTTACGGGGGGCGGAAATGAAAAACTGTTTTTT
CASSRFTGGGNEKLFF
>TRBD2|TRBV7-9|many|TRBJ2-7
TGTGCCAGCAGCGCCACTAGCGGACCCCGCTACGAGCAGTACTTC
CASSATSGPRYEQYF
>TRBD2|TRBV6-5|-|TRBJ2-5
TGTGCCAGCAGTTACGGGGCTAGCGGGAGTGGGAAAGAGACCCAGTACTTC
CASSYGASGSGKETQYF
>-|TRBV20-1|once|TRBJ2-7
TGCAGTGCTAGCGGTCCCCGGAGCTCCTACGAGCAGTACTTC
CSASGPRSSYEQYF
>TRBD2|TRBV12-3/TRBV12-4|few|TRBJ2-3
TGTGCCAGCAGTACCCGGACCTCTGGGGCGGGACTAGCGGATACGCAGTATTTT
CASSTRTSGAGLADTQYF
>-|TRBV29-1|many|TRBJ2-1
TGCAGCGTTGAGTTCCGGACCCCGGGGTCGGGCGAGCAGTTCTTC
CSVEFRTPGSGEQFF
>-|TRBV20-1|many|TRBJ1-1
TGCAGTGCTAGAGCACCCCGGAGGACGGGAGGTATGAACACTGAAGCTTTCTTT
CSARAPRRTGGMNTEAFF
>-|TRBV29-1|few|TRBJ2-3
TGCAGCGTTCCCGAACAGGGAAATACGCAGTATTTT
CSVPEQGNTQYF
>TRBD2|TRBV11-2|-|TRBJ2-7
TGTGCCAGCAGCTCTGATTACGGGACTAGACTTAGGAGCTCCTACGAGCAGTACTTC
CASSSDYGTRLRSSYEQYF
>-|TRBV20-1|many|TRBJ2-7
TGCAGTGCTAGAGAGCTCCACAGCGGAAGCTCCTACGAGCAGTACTTC
CSARELHSGSSYEQYF
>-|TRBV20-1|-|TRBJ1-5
TGCAGTGCTAGAGATAGGACCAGAGAGTGGGATCAGCCCCAGCATTTT
CSARDRTREWDQPQHF
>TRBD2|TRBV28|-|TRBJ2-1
TGTGCCAGCAGTTTAAATAGCGGGACGGGCTCCTACAATGAGCAGTTCTTC
CASSLNSGTGSYNEQFF
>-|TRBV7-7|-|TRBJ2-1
TGTGCTAGCAGCCAAGGGGGGACGGAGCAGTTCTTC
CASSQGGTEQFF
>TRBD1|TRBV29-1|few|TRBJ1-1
TGCAGCGTTTTGACAGCCCAGGGGGTTGAAGCTTTCTTT
CSVLTAQGVEAFF
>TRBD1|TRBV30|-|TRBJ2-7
TGTGCCTGGAGTGTCCGCGGGACAGGGGCCTACGAGCAGTACTTC
CAWSVRGTGAYEQYF
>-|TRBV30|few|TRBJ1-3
TGTGCCTGGAGTTTAGGGGCCCGCTCTGGAAACACCATATATTTT
CAWSLGARSGNTIYF
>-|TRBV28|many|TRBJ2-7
TGTGCCAGCAGACGTACCTACGAGCAGTACTTC
CASRRTYEQYF
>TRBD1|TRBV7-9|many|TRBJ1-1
TGTGCCAGCAGCTTAAGGGGACAGTCATGGGGCACTGAAGCTTTCTTT
CASSLRGQSWGTEAFF
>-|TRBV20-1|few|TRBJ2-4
TGCAGGCCGAGACGCTTAGCCAAAAACATTCAGTACTTC
CRPRRLAKNIQYF
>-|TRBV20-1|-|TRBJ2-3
TGCAGTGCTAGCTTATGGGCTAGCGCGGACACAGATACGCAGTATTTT
CSASLWASADTDTQYF
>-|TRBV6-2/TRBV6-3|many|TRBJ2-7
TGTGCCAGCAAGCACGGGAGTCTCTACGAGCAGTACTTC
CASKHGSLYEQYF
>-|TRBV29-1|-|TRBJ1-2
TGCAGCGTTGCTCGACAGTCTAACTATGGCTACACCTTC
CSVARQSNYGYTF
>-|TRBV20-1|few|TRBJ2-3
TGCAGTGCCCGTGGGTTCAGCATTAGCACAGATACGCAGTATTTT
CSARGFSISTDTQYF
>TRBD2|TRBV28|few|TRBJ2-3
TGTGCCAGCATCGACTCGGTAGCGGGAGGGAAAGGAGATACGCAGTATTTT
CASIDSVAGGKGDTQYF
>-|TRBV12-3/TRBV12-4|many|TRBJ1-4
TGTGCCAGCAGTCTCCTACAGGGTTCTAATGAAAAACTGTTTTTT
CASSLLQGSNEKLFF
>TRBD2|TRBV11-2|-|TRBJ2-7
TGTGCCAGCAGCTTAGGACTAGCGGGAGTGCAGTACTTC
CASSLGLAGVQYF
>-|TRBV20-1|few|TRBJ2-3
TGCAGTGCTGGACCGGGAGATACGCAGTATTTT
CSAGPGDTQYF
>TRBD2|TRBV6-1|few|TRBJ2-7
TGTGCCAGCAGTCAGGGACTAGCGGCGGGGGAGCAGTACTTC
CASSQGLAAGEQYF